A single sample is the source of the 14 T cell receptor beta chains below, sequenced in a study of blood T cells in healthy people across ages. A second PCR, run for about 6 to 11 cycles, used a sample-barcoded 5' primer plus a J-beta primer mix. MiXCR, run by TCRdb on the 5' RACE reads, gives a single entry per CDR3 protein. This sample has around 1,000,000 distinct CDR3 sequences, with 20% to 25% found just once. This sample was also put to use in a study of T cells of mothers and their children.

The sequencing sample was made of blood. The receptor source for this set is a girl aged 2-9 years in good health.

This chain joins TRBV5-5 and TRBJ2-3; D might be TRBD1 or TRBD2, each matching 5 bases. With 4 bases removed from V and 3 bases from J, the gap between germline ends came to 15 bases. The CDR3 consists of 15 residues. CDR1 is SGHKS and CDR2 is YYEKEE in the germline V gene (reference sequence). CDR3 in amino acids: CASSAGTQATDTQYF. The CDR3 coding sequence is TGTGCCAGCAGCGCCGGGACCCAGGCGACAGATACGCAGTATTTT.

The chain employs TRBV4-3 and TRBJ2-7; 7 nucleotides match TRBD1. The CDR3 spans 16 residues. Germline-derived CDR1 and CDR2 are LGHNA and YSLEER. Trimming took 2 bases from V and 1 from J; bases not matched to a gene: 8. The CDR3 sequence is CASSQTVWDSSYEQYF. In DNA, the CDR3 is TGCGCCAGCAGCCAAACGGTCTGGGACAGTTCCTACGAGCAGTACTTC.

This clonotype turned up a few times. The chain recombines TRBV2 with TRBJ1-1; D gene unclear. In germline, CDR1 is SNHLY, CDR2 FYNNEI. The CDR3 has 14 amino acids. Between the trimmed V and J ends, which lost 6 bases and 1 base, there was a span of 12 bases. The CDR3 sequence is CASRGVQANTEAFF. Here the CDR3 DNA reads TGTGCCAGCAGGGGCGTTCAGGCGAACACTGAAGCTTTCTTT.

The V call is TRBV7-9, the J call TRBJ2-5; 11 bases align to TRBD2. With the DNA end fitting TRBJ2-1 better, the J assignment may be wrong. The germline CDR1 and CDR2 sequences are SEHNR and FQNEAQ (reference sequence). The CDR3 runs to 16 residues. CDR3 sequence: CASSLASGGALNEQFF. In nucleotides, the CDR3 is TGTGCCAGCAGCTTAGCTAGCGGGGGGGCTCTCAATGAGCAGTTCTTC.

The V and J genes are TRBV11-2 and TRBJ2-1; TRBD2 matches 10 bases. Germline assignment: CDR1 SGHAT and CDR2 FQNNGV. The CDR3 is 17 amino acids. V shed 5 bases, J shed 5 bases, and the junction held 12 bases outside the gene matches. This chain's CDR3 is CASSPSPSGRIHNEQFF. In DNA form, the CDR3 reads TGTGCCAGCAGCCCCTCCCCTAGCGGGAGAATTCACAATGAGCAGTTCTTC.

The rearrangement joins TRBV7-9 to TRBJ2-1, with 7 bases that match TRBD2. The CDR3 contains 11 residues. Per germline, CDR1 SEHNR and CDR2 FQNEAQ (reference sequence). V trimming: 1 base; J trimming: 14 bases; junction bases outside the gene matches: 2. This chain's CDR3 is CASSLGREKFF. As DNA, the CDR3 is TGTGCCAGCAGCTTAGGGCGGGAGAAGTTCTTC.

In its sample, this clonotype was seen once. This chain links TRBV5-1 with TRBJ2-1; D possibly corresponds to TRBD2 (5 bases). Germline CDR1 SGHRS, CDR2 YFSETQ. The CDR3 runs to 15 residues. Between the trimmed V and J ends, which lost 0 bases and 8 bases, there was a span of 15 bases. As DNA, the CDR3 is TGCGCCAGCAGCTTGGCAGGCCTCGGGAACGATGAGCAGTTCTTC. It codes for CASSLAGLGNDEQFF.

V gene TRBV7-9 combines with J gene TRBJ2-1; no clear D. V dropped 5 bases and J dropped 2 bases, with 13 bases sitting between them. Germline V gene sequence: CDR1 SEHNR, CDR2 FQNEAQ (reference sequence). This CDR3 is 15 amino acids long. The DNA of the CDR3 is TGTGCCAGCAGCATGACTGAGGAGCCCTACAATGAGCAGTTCTTC. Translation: CASSMTEEPYNEQFF.

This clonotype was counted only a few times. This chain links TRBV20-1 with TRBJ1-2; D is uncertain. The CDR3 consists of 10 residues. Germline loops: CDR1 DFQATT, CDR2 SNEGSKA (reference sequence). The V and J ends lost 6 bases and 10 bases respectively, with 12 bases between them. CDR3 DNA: TGCAGTGCCCCTGGGCTTCTCTACACCTTC. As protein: CSAPGLLYTF.

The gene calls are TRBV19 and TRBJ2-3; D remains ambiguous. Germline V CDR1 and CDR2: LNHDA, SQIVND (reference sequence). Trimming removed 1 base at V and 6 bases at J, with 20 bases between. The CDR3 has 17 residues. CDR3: CASSIVFRTLVVDTQYF. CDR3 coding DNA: TGTGCCAGTAGTATAGTCTTCCGGACCCTCGTTGTGGATACGCAGTATTTT.

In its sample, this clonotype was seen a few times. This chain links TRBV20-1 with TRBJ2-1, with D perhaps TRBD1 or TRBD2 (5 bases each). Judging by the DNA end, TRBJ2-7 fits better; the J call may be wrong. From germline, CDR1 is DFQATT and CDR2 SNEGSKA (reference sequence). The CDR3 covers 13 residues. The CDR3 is CSVWGPRGGEQYF. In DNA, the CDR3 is TGCAGTGTTTGGGGACCACGCGGTGGCGAGCAGTACTTC.

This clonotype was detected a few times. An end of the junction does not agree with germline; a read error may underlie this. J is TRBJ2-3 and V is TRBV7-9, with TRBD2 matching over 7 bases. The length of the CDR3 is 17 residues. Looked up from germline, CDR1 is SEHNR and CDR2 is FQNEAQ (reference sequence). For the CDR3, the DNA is TGTGCCGGCAGCTTCGGGAACAAGCGGGGAAGCACAGATACGCAGTATTTT. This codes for CAGSFGNKRGSTDTQYF.

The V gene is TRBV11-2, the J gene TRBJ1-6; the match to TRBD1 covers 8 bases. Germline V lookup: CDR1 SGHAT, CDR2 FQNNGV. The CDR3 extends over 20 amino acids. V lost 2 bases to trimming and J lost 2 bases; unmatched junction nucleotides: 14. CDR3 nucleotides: TGTGCCAGCAGCTTAAGAGACAGGGGTTTACAGCGGACCTATAATTCACCCCTCCACTTT. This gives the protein CASSLRDRGLQRTYNSPLHF.

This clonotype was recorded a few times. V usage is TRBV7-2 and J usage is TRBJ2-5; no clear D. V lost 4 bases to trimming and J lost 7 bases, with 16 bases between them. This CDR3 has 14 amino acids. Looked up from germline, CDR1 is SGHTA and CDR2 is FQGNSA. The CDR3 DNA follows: TGTGCCAGCAGCTCCCCAGAACCCCACGCGACCCAGTACTTC. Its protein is CASSSPEPHATQYF.